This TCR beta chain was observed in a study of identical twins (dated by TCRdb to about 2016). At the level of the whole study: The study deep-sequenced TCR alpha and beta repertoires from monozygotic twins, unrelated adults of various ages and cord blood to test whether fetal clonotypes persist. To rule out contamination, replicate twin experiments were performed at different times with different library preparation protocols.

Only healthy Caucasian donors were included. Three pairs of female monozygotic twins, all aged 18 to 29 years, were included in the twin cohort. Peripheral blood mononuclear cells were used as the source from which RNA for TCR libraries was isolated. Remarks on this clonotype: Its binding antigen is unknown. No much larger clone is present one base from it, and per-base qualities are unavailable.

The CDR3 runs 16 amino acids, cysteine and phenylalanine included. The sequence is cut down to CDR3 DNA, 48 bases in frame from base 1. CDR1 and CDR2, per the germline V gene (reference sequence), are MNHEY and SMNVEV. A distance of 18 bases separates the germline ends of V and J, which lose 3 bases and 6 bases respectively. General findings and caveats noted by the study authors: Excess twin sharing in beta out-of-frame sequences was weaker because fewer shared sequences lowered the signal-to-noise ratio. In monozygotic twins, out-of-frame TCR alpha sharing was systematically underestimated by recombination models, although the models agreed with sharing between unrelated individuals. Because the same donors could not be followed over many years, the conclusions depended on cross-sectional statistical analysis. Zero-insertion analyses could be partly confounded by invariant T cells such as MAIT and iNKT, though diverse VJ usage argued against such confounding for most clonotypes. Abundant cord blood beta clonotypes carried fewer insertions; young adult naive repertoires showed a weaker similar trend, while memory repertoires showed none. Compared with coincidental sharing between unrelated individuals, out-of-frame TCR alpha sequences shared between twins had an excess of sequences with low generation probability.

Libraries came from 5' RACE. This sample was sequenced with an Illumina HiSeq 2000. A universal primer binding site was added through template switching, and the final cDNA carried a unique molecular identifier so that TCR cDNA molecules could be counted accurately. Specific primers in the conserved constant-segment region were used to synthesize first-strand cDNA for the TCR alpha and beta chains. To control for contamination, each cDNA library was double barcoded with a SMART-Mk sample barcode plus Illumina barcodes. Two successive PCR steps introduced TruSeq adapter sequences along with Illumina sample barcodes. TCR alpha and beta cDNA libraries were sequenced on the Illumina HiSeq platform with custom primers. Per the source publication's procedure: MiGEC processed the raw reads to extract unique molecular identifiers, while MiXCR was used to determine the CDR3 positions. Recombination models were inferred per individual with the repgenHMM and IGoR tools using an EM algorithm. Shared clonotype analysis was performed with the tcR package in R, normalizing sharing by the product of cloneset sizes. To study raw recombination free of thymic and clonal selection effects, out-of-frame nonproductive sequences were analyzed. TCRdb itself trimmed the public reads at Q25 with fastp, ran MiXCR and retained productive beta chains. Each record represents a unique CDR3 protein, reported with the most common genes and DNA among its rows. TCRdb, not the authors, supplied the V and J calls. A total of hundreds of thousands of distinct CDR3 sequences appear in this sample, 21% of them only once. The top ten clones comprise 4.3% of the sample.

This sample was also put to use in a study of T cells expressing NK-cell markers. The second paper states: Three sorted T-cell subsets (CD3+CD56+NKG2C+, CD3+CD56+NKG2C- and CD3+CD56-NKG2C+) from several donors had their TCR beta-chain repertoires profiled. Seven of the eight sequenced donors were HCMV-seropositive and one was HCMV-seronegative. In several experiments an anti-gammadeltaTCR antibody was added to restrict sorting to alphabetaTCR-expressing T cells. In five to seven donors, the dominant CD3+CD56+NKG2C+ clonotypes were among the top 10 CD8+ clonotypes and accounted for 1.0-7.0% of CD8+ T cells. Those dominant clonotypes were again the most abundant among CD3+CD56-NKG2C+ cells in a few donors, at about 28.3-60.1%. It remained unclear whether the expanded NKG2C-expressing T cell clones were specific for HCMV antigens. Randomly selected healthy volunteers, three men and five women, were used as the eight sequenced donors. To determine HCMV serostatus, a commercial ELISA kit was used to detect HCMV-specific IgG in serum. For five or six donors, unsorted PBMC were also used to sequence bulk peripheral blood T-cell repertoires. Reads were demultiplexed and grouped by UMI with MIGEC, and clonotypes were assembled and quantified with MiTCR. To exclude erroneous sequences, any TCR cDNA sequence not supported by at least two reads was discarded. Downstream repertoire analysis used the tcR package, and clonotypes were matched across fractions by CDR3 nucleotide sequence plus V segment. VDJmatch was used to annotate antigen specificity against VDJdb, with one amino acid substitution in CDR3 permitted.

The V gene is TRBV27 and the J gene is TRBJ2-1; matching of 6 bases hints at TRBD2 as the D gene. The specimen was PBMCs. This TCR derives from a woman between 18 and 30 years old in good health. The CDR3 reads CASSLFHARAGNEQFF. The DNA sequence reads TGTGCCAGCAGTTTGTTCCACGCCAGAGCGGGCAATGAGCAGTTCTTC.